These 27 T cell receptor beta chains were sequenced from one sample in a study of shared clonotypes between healthy human individuals. Sequenced by immunoSEQ multiplex PCR; TCRdb stores in-frame clones only, minus some. This sample has roughly 2 million clones, with 95% found just once. Sequencing input: naive CD4+ T cells sorted from blood. Subset of the sample: CD45RA+ positively selected. Every receptor here comes from a man aged 18 to 29 in good health.

The chain recombines TRBV6-5 with TRBJ1-3, with D perhaps matching TRBD1 (6 bases). V lost 9 bases, J lost 0 bases, and 12 bases lay in between. The CDR3 contains 14 residues. Germline values: CDR1 MNHEY, CDR2 SVGAGI. CDR3 residues: CASSTGLSGNTIYF. CDR3 DNA sequence: TGTGCCAGTTCGACAGGCCTCTCTGGAAACACCATATATTTT.

This clone appeared once. The chain recombines TRBV28 with TRBJ1-1; a weak D match, TRBD1 (6 bases). Per the germline V gene, CDR1 is MDHEN and CDR2 is SYDVKM. The CDR3 has 16 amino acids. With 3 bases removed from V and 0 bases from J, the gap between germline ends came to 14 bases. CDR3 in amino acids: CASSLGGGTVNTEAFF. Written as DNA, the CDR3 is TGTGCCAGCAGTTTGGGAGGGGGAACCGTGAACACTGAAGCTTTCTTT.

The V call is TRBV30, the J call TRBJ1-6, with D maybe TRBD1 (5 bases). Germline loops: CDR1 GTSNPN, CDR2 SVGIG (reference sequence). CDR3 length equals 17 residues. Trimming stripped 1 base from V and 0 bases from J, with 13 bases between. The CDR3 sequence is CAWSEGRTSSYNSPLHF. In DNA form, the CDR3 reads TGTGCCTGGAGTGAGGGACGGACAAGCTCCTATAATTCACCCCTCCACTTT.

Comment on this clone: The conserved closing phenylalanine or tryptophan is absent in this CDR3, likely reflecting a read error. It is unclear where the CDR3 begins or ends on the DNA, so no DNA is shown, and the CDR3 is as TCRdb lists it. The V and J genes are TRBV20-1 and TRBJ1-6. The CDR3 has 10 residues if both end residues are counted. The germline CDR1 and CDR2 sequences are DFQATT and SNEGSKA (reference sequence). CDR3 residues: CSARTREGNV.

For this clone: Its ends do not fully match the called genes, so a read error is possible. The chain employs TRBV7-7 and TRBJ2-1; possible D gene TRBD2, 5 bases. The CDR3 runs 14 residues. Germline lookup yields CDR1 SSHAT and CDR2 FNYEAQ (reference sequence). The CDR3 here is CASSLGGWNNEQFF. CDR3 coding DNA: TGTGCTAGCAGCTTAGGAGGTTGGAACAATGAGCAGTTCTTC.

This chain uses TRBV6-1 with TRBJ1-3; D gene ambiguous. Germline CDR1 reads MNHNS; CDR2 reads SASEGT. CDR3 length equals 15 residues. Deletions cut 1 base from V and 0 bases from J, with 7 bases between. The CDR3 reads CASSEDVGSGNTIYF. Written as DNA, the CDR3 is TGTGCCAGCAGTGAAGACGTTGGCTCTGGAAACACCATATATTTT.

The count of this clone is one. The chain combines TRBV6-5 with TRBJ2-5; D is unresolved. This CDR3 comprises 13 residues. V lost 6 bases, J lost 1 base, and 9 bases lay in between. The germline gives CDR1 MNHEY, CDR2 SVGAGI. CDR3 loop: CASRPISQETQYF. The DNA for the CDR3 is TGTGCCAGCAGGCCAATATCCCAAGAGACCCAGTACTTC.

The V and J genes are TRBV27 and TRBJ1-5; 7 bases align to TRBD1. V lost 6 bases, J lost 7 bases, and 15 bases stayed unmatched. The CDR3 length is 16 residues. Germline V gives CDR1 MNHEY, CDR2 SMNVEV (reference sequence). This CDR3 is CASRQSSGTVVQPQHF. CDR3 sequence (DNA): TGTGCCAGCAGGCAATCCTCCGGGACAGTCGTCCAGCCCCAGCATTTT.

V gene TRBV7-3 combines with J gene TRBJ2-2; a possible D gene is TRBD2 (5 bases). The CDR3 is 14 amino acids. Trimming removed 5 bases from V and 3 bases from J, with 10 bases in between. Germline V gene sequence: CDR1 SGHTA, CDR2 FQGTGA. Here the CDR3 reads CASSMMRDTGELFF. The CDR3 bases are TGTGCCAGCAGCATGATGAGGGACACCGGGGAGCTGTTTTTT. Together with reference TRBV7-3 and TRBJ2-2, the CDR3 gives the full variable domain: GAGVSQTPSNKVTEKGKYVELRCDPISGHTALYWYRQSLGQGPEFLIYFQGTGAADDSGLPNDRFFAVRPEGSVSTLKIQRTERGDSAVYLCASSMMRDTGELFFGEGSRLTVL.

This clone showed up just once. The V and J genes are TRBV20-1 and TRBJ2-7, with D possibly matching TRBD1 (5 bases). V was shortened by 3 bases and J by 7 bases, with 10 bases between the two germline ends. CDR3 size: 11 residues. Germline assignment: CDR1 DFQATT and CDR2 SNEGSKA (reference sequence). The CDR3 DNA reads as TGCAGTGCTAGCCAGGGATGGGAGCAGTACTTC. This encodes CSASQGWEQYF.

The CDR3: CASSIARGRHTEAFF. CDR3 bases: TGTGCCAGTAGTATAGCGAGGGGGCGGCACACTGAAGCTTTCTTT. The J gene is TRBJ1-1, the V gene TRBV19; 7 nucleotides match TRBD1. V gave up 1 base and J gave up 3 bases; unmatched junction bases: 5. Germline CDR1 reads LNHDA; CDR2 reads SQIVND (reference sequence). The CDR3 runs to 15 residues.

This chain joins TRBV21-1 and TRBJ2-7; the table's D gene call, TRBD2, was not cross checked with the DNA. TRBV21-1 is described as a pseudogene. This CDR3 is 12 amino acids long. The CDR3 sequence: CASSGRTYEQYF. CDR3 coding DNA: TGTGCCAGCAGCGGGAGAACCTACGAGCAGTACTTC.

V is TRBV10-2 and J is TRBJ2-1; TRBD2 matches 13 bases. Germline values: CDR1 WSHSY, CDR2 SAAADI. There are 17 residues in the CDR3. J was trimmed by 2 bases and V by 7 bases; bases with no gene match: 8. The CDR3 spells CASIGLAGEPPYNEQFF. The CDR3 region has the DNA TGCGCCAGCATTGGACTAGCGGGAGAACCCCCCTACAATGAGCAGTTCTTC.

The chain links TRBV5-1 to TRBJ1-6, with D perhaps TRBD1 (6 bases). The CDR3 loop spans 14 amino acids. The V and J ends lost 0 bases and 9 bases respectively, with 10 bases between them. Germline V gene sequence: CDR1 SGHRS, CDR2 YFSETQ. CDR3 bases: TGCGCCAGCAGCTTGGACAGGGTTGGTTCACCCCTCCACTTT. Amino acid sequence: CASSLDRVGSPLHF.

This sequence joins TRBV27 and TRBJ2-1; tentatively, D is TRBD2 (6 bases). The CDR3 runs to 15 residues. V dropped 4 bases and J dropped 2 bases, with 12 bases sitting between them. Germline CDR1 and CDR2: MNHEY and SMNVEV (reference sequence). CDR3 in amino acids: CASSYSRGAYNEQFF. CDR3 in DNA: TGTGCCAGCAGTTACTCGCGGGGAGCCTACAATGAGCAGTTCTTC.

V is TRBV6-6 and J is TRBJ1-6, with no clear D. Germline V CDR1 and CDR2: MNHNY, SVGAGI (reference sequence). V was clipped by 3 bases and J by 11 bases, with 14 bases between them. This CDR3 region has 14 residues. CDR3 nucleotide sequence: TGTGCCAGCAGTTATAGAGAGGGAGGTCCACCCCTCCACTTT. Its protein is CASSYREGGPPLHF.

This clone was picked up one time. The chain employs TRBV4-2 and TRBJ2-1; TRBD2 is a possible D gene (5 bases). The CDR3 runs 15 residues. With 0 bases removed from V and 3 bases from J, the gap between germline ends came to 9 bases. Germline lookup yields CDR1 LGHNA and CDR2 YNFKEQ. The CDR3 region has the DNA TGTGCCAGCAGCCAAGAGGACTCCTACTACAATGAGCAGTTCTTC. Encoded protein: CASSQEDSYYNEQFF.

V and J are TRBV7-2 and TRBJ2-3, with TRBD2 identical over 12 bases. Trimming at V came to 1 base and at J to 4 bases, leaving 12 bases not matched to a gene. This CDR3 has 19 residues. Germline V lookup: CDR1 SGHTA, CDR2 FQGNSA. CDR3: CASSLVGASGRARPDTQYF. For the CDR3, the DNA is TGTGCCAGCAGCTTAGTGGGTGCTAGCGGGAGGGCCAGGCCAGATACGCAGTATTTT. Drawing the rest from reference TRBV7-2 and TRBJ2-3, the complete variable domain is GAGVSQSPSNKVTEKGKDVELRCDPISGHTALYWYRQSLGQGLEFLIYFQGNSAPDKSGLPSDRFSAERTGGSVSTLTIQRTQQEDSAVYLCASSLVGASGRARPDTQYFGPGTRLTVL.

The DNA for the CDR3 is TGTGCCAGCAGTGATATTACAGTTGTACCCTACGAGCAGTACTTC. Translating gives CASSDITVVPYEQYF. The V call is TRBV2, the J call TRBJ2-7; D is undetermined. V was pared by 3 bases and J by 2 bases, with 14 bases between. The length of the CDR3 is 15 residues. Germline loops: CDR1 SNHLY, CDR2 FYNNEI.

On this clone: Other DNA sequences in this specimen translate into the identical CDR3. This chain links TRBV19 with TRBJ2-3; D may be TRBD2 (5 bases). CDR1 LNHDA and CDR2 SQIVND come from the germline V gene (reference sequence). This CDR3 comprises 12 residues. V lost 4 bases, J lost 6 bases, and 8 bases lay in between. Written as DNA, the CDR3 is TGTGCCAGTAGTACTTCGGGGGATACGCAGTATTTT. Encoded protein: CASSTSGDTQYF.

On this clone: A read error may explain this, as a much larger clone is one base away. Other DNA sequences in this sample translate to the same CDR3. The V and J genes are TRBV30 and TRBJ1-4; D is undetermined. Germline V gives CDR1 GTSNPN, CDR2 SVGIG (reference sequence). The V and J ends lost 3 bases and 5 bases respectively, with 16 bases between them. This CDR3 region has 15 residues. The CDR3: CAWSVLGTDNEKLFF. CDR3 in DNA: TGTGCCTGGAGCGTACTAGGAACAGACAATGAAAAACTGTTTTTT.

The chain has TRBV6-5 and TRBJ1-2; D gene unclear. The CDR3 covers 15 residues. Germline-derived CDR1 and CDR2 are MNHEY and SVGAGI. Between the trimmed V and J ends, which lost 2 bases and 2 bases, there was a span of 12 bases. CDR3 coding DNA: TGTGCCAGCAGTTACCGTAGTGTCGGGAACTATGGCTACACCTTC. Amino acids: CASSYRSVGNYGYTF.

This chain joins TRBV5-1 and TRBJ1-2; a possible D gene is TRBD1 (5 bases). The CDR3 has 17 residues. The V end lost 4 bases, the J end lost 6 bases, and 25 bases lay between the germline ends. The germline V gene has CDR1 SGHRS and CDR2 YFSETQ. CDR3 residues: CASSPLGNSGRGHGYTF. The CDR3 DNA follows: TGCGCCAGCAGCCCGCTAGGGAATTCGGGACGAGGTCATGGCTACACCTTC.

The chain employs TRBV7-8 and TRBJ1-1; D remains unclear. Germline lookup yields CDR1 SGHVS and CDR2 FQNEAQ. This CDR3 is 12 amino acids long. The V and J ends lost 7 bases and 7 bases respectively, with 13 bases between them. The CDR3 region is CASIGREIEAFF. CDR3 DNA: TGTGCCAGCATTGGACGGGAAATTGAAGCTTTCTTT.

The J gene is TRBJ2-3, the V gene TRBV7-8, with 9 bases identical to TRBD2. V was pared by 3 bases and J by 3 bases, with 7 bases of the junction left unmatched. Germline V gene sequence: CDR1 SGHVS, CDR2 FQNEAQ. CDR3 size: 16 residues. The CDR3 spells CASSFRVSGGTDTQYF. DNA for the CDR3: TGTGCCAGCAGCTTCCGGGTGAGCGGGGGGACAGATACGCAGTATTTT.

The chain joins TRBV7-2 to TRBJ1-2; no reliable D call. The CDR3 covers 13 residues. V lost 3 bases to trimming and J lost 8 bases, with 13 bases between them. Germline loops: CDR1 SGHTA, CDR2 FQGNSA. This chain's CDR3 is CASSFALSGGYTF. The CDR3 DNA is TGTGCCAGCAGCTTCGCCCTGTCCGGCGGCTACACCTTC.

The J gene is TRBJ2-5, the V gene TRBV2; 8 nucleotides match TRBD2. Trimming took 1 base from V and 2 from J; bases not matched to a gene: 3. CDR3 length: 15 amino acids. The germline V gene encodes CDR1 SNHLY and CDR2 FYNNEI. CDR3 in amino acids: CASSEVSGAQETQYF. CDR3 coding DNA: TGTGCCAGCAGTGAAGTTAGCGGGGCTCAAGAGACCCAGTACTTC.